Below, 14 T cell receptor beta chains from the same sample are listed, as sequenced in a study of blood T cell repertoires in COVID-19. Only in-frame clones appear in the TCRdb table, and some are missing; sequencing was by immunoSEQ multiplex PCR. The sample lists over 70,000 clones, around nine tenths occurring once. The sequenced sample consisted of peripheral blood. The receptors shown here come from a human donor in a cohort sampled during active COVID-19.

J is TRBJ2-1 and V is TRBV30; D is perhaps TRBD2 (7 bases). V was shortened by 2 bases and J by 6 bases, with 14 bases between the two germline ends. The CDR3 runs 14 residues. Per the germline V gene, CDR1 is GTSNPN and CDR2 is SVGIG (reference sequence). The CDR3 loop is CAWSKGGVVNEQFF. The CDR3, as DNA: TGTGCCTGGAGTAAGGGGGGGGTGGTCAATGAGCAGTTCTTC.

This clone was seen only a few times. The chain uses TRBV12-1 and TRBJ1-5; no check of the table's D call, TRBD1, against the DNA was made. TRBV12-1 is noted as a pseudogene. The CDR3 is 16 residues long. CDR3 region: CASSSIPGSGNQPQHF. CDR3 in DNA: TGTGCCAGCAGCTCGATTCCAGGGTCCGGCAATCAGCCCCAGCATTTT.

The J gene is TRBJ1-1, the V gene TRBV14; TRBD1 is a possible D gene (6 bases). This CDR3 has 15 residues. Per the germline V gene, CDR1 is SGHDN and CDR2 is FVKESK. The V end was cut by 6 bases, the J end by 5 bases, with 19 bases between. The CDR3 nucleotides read TGTGCCAGCAGACCTATTCACAGGGCGGTTACTGAAGCTTTCTTT. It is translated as CASRPIHRAVTEAFF.

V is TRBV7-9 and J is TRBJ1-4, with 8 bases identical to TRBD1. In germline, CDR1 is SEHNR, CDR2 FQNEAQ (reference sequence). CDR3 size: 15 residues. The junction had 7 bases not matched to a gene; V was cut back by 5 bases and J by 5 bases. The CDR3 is CASSDWTGRNEKLFF. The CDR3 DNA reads TGTGCCAGCAGCGACTGGACAGGGAGAAATGAAAAACTGTTTTTT.

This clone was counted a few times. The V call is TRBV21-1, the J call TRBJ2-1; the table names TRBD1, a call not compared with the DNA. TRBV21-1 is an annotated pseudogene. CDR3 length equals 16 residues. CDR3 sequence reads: CASSKNRPSSYNEQFF. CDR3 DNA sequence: TGTGCCAGCAGCAAAAACAGGCCGAGCTCCTACAATGAGCAGTTCTTC.

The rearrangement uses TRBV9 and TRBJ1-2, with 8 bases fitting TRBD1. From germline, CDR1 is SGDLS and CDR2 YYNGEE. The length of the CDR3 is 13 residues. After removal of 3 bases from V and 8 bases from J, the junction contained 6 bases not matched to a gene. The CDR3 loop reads CASSATGGTGYTF. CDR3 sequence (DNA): TGTGCCAGCAGCGCAACAGGGGGAACCGGCTACACCTTC. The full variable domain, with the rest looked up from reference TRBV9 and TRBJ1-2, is DSGVTQTPKHLITATGQRVTLRCSPRSGDLSVYWYQQSLDQGLQFLIQYYNGEERAKGNILERFSAQQFPDLHSELNLSSLELGDSALYFCASSATGGTGYTFGSGTRLTVV.

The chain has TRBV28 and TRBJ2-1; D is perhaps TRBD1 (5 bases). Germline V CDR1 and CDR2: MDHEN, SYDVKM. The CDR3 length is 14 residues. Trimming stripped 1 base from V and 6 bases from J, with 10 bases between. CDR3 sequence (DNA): TGTGCCAGCAGTTTATTGCTCAGGGTCAATGAGCAGTTCTTC. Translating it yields CASSLLLRVNEQFF.

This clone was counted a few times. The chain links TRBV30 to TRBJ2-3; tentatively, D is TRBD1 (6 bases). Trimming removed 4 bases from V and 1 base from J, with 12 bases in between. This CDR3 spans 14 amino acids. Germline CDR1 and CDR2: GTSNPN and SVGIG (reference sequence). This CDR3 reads CAWNRERGTDTQYF. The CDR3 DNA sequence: TGTGCCTGGAACAGGGAGAGGGGCACAGATACGCAGTATTTT.

Written as DNA, the CDR3 is TGTGCCAGTAGTATGGCAGGGCTGGTAGGAGCGGGACACCTTCCCTACGAGCAGTACTTC. Translation gives CASSMAGLVGAGHLPYEQYF. V is TRBV19 and J is TRBJ2-7; maybe TRBD2 (7 bases). Germline V lookup: CDR1 LNHDA, CDR2 SQIVND (reference sequence). The CDR3 runs to 20 residues. Trimming took 3 bases from V and 2 from J, leaving 29 bases between them.

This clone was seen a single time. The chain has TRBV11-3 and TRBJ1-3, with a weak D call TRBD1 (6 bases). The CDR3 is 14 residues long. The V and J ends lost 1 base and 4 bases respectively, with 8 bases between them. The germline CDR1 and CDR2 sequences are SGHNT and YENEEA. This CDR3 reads CASSLAGTGNTIYF. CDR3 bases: TGTGCCAGCAGCTTAGCAGGGACAGGAAACACCATATATTTT.

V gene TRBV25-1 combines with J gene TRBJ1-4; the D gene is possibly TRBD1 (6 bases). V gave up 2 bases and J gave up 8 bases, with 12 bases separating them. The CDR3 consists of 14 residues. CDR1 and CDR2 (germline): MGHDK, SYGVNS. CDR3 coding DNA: TGTGCCAGCAGTGAAAGCAGGGGCGAAGAAAAACTGTTTTTT. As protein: CASSESRGEEKLFF.

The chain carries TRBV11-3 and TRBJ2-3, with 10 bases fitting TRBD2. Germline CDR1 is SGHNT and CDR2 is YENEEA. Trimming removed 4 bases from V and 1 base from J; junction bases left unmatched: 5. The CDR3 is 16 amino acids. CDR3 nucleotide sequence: TGTGCCAGCAGCTCACATCTAGCGGGAGGCACAGATACGCAGTATTTT. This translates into CASSSHLAGGTDTQYF.

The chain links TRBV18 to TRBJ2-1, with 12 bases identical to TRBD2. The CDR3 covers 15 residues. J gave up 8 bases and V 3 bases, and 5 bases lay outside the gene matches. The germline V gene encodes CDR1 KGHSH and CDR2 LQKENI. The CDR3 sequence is CASSPSSGRAYEQFF. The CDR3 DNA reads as TGTGCCAGCTCACCGTCTAGCGGGAGGGCCTATGAGCAGTTCTTC.

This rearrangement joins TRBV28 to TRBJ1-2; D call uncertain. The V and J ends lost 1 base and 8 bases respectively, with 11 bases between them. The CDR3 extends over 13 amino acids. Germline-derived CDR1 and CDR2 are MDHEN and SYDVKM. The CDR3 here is CASSLSLSRGYTF. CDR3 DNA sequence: TGTGCCAGCAGTTTATCTCTGAGCAGGGGCTACACCTTC.